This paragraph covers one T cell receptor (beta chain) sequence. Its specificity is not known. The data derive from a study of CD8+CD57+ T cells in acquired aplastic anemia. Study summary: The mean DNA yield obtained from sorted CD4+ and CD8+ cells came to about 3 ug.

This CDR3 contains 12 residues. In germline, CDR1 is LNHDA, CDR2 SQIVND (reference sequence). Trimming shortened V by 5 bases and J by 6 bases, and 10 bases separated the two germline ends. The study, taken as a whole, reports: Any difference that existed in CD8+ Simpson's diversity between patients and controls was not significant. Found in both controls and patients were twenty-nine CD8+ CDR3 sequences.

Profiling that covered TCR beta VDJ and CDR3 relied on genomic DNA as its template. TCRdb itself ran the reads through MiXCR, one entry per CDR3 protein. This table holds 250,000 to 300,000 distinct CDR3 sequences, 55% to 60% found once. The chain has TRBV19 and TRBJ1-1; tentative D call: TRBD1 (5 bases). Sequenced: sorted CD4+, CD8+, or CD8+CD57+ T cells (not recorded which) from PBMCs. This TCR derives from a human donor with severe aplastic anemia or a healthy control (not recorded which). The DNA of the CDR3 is TGTGCCAGTAGTGGATCGACAGCTGAAGCTTTCTTT. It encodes CASSGSTAEAFF.